Following are 21 T cell receptor beta chains from one sample sequenced in a study of T cell responses to AZD1222 COVID-19 vaccine. TCRdb keeps only in-frame clones here, not all; method: immunoSEQ multiplex PCR. The table records about 67,000 clones, about 80% of them present only once. The material sequenced was peripheral blood, taken 28 days after the second AZD1222 dose. The receptors were gathered from an adult who received the AZD1222 COVID-19 vaccine.

As concerns this clone: One junction end does not reproduce the germline sequence, and a read error may be involved. The rearrangement joins TRBV9 to TRBJ1-4, with a tentative D call TRBD1 (6 bases). The CDR3 runs 16 residues. CDR1 is SGDLS, CDR2 YYNGEE, per germline. CDR3 loop: CASSPYPGTTYEKLFF. As DNA, the CDR3 is TGTGCCAGCAGCCCCTACCCCGGGACAACTTATGAAAAACTGTTTTTT.

The chain employs TRBV24-1 and TRBJ2-3, with D unclear. This CDR3 is built from 13 residues. V dropped 4 bases and J dropped 4 bases, with 8 bases sitting between them. Per the germline V gene, CDR1 is KGHDR and CDR2 is SFDVKD. The CDR3 DNA sequence: TGTGCCACCAGTGAAGGAGCGTCAGATACGCAGTATTTT. Amino acids: CATSEGASDTQYF.

This clone is a singleton in its sample. This sequence joins TRBV28 and TRBJ1-5; tentative D call: TRBD1 (5 bases). CDR1 and CDR2 from the germline V gene are MDHEN and SYDVKM. The CDR3 consists of 15 residues. The V end was cut by 4 bases, the J end by 0 bases, with 10 bases between. The DNA of the CDR3 is TGTGCCAGCAGTTACAGGCAGAATAGCAATCAGCCCCAGCATTTT. It is translated as CASSYRQNSNQPQHF. Full variable domain (rest looked up from reference TRBV28 and TRBJ1-5): DVKVTQSSRYLVKRTGEKVFLECVQDMDHENMFWYRQDPGLGLRLIYFSYDVKMKEKGDIPEGYSVSREKKERFSLILESASTNQTSMYLCASSYRQNSNQPQHFGDGTRLSIL.

The V gene is TRBV2, the J gene TRBJ1-5; the match to TRBD1 covers 9 bases. V lost 4 bases and J lost 14; bases outside the gene matches: 3. The length of the CDR3 is 11 residues. In germline, CDR1 is SNHLY, CDR2 FYNNEI. CDR3 DNA: TGTGCCAGCAGTGGGGACAGGGACAAGCATTTT. Its translation is CASSGDRDKHF.

V and J are TRBV11-3 and TRBJ1-1; D not certain. Germline V gene sequence: CDR1 SGHNT, CDR2 YENEEA. CDR3 size: 13 residues. The V end was cut by 2 bases, the J end by 1 base, with 5 bases between. The CDR3, as DNA: TGTGCCAGCAGCTTATTAAGGAACACTGAAGCTTTCTTT. Translated, it gives CASSLLRNTEAFF. The entire variable domain, with the rest obtained from reference TRBV11-3 and TRBJ1-1, is as follows: EAGVVQSPRYKIIEKKQPVAFWCNPISGHNTLYWYLQNLGQGPELLIRYENEEAVDDSQLPKDRFSAERLKGVDSTLKIQPAELGDSAVYLCASSLLRNTEAFFGQGTRLTVV.

The chain employs TRBV12-5 and TRBJ2-5; D uncertain. CDR3 length equals 12 residues. V was clipped by 6 bases and J by 2 bases, with 7 bases between them. Germline V gene sequence: CDR1 LGHNT, CDR2 FRNRAP. Written as DNA, the CDR3 is TGTGCTAGTGGCCCCACTCAAGAGACCCAGTACTTC. It yields the protein CASGPTQETQYF.

The chain employs TRBV13 and TRBJ2-2; 15 bases line up with TRBD2. V shed 1 base, J shed 1 base, and the junction held 4 bases outside the gene matches. CDR3 length: 19 amino acids. CDR1 and CDR2 (germline): PRHDT, FYEKMQ (reference sequence). DNA of the CDR3: TGTGCCAGCAGCTTAGAGGGACTAGCGGGGGGAAGGAACACCGGGGAGCTGTTTTTT. It encodes CASSLEGLAGGRNTGELFF.

The V call is TRBV20-1, the J call TRBJ1-2; D might be TRBD1 (5 bases). This CDR3 region has 11 residues. Looked up from germline, CDR1 is DFQATT and CDR2 is SNEGSKA (reference sequence). CDR3 sequence reads: CRVTGTDGYTF. CDR3 nucleotides: TGCAGAGTTACAGGAACGGATGGCTACACCTTC.

This sequence joins TRBV14 and TRBJ1-1; D gene ambiguous. V shed 5 bases and J shed 3 bases, with 16 bases lying between them. From germline, CDR1 is SGHDN and CDR2 FVKESK. This CDR3 is 15 amino acids long. CDR3 protein: CASSTERARDTEAFF. CDR3 coding DNA: TGTGCCAGCAGCACAGAGAGGGCACGGGACACTGAAGCTTTCTTT.

This clone has just one count. This sequence joins TRBV6-2 or TRBV6-3 and TRBJ2-5, with D hard to call. The CDR3 is 15 residues long. Germline lookup yields CDR1 MNHEY and CDR2 SVGEGT. V was cut by 5 bases and J by 1 base, with 14 bases left in between. CDR3 coding DNA: TGTGCCAGCAGTCCGGGTGTACAGCTCCAAGAGACCCAGTACTTC. As protein: CASSPGVQLQETQYF.

The V gene is TRBV5-1, the J gene TRBJ1-2; D unresolved. CDR1 SGHRS and CDR2 YFSETQ come from the germline V gene. Trimming took off 0 bases at V and 8 bases at J, with 14 bases between the two ends. The CDR3 has 14 residues. CDR3 DNA: TGCGCCAGCAGCTTGGCGCCGGAGTTGGGGGGCTACACCTTC. Encoded protein: CASSLAPELGGYTF.

The chain employs TRBV19 and TRBJ2-3; TRBD1 might be the D (5 bases). Germline values: CDR1 LNHDA, CDR2 SQIVND (reference sequence). The CDR3 totals 14 residues. Trimming stripped 5 bases from V and 0 bases from J, with 9 bases between. The DNA of the CDR3 is TGTGCCAGTAGTCACAGGCTTAGCACAGATACGCAGTATTTT. It yields the protein CASSHRLSTDTQYF.

This chain connects TRBV10-3 to TRBJ2-7; 12 bases fit TRBD1. V shed 6 bases and J 5 bases; nucleotides not matched to a gene: 5. The CDR3 has 14 amino acids. Germline values: CDR1 ENHRY, CDR2 SYGVKD. The CDR3 region has the DNA TGTGCCATCAGGGCGGGACAGGGGGCGGACGAGCAGTACTTC. Translating gives CAIRAGQGADEQYF.

The chain links TRBV13 to TRBJ2-7; the match to TRBD2 covers 13 bases. CDR3 length: 16 amino acids. Trimming removed 5 bases from V and 6 bases from J; junction bases left unmatched: 10. Germline V gives CDR1 PRHDT, CDR2 FYEKMQ (reference sequence). The CDR3 DNA follows: TGTGCCAGCAGCGCCTACGGGACTAGCGGGGAGGGCGAGCAGTACTTC. The encoded protein is CASSAYGTSGEGEQYF. The full variable domain, completed using reference TRBV13 and TRBJ2-7, is AAGVIQSPRHLIKEKRETATLKCYPIPRHDTVYWYQQGPGQDPQFLISFYEKMQSDKGSIPDRFSAQQFSDYHSELNMSSLELGDSALYFCASSAYGTSGEGEQYFGPGTRLTVT.

This clone is a singleton in its sample. CDR3 DNA: TGCAGCGCCCATTCAGGGGGGCCCTATGGCTACACCTTC. Encoded protein: CSAHSGGPYGYTF. The V call is TRBV29-1, the J call TRBJ1-2; 7 nucleotides align to TRBD1. Trimming at V came to 7 bases and at J to 4 bases, leaving 9 bases not matched to a gene. The CDR3 runs to 13 residues. Per germline, CDR1 SQVTM and CDR2 ANQGSEA.

The V gene is TRBV7-9, the J gene TRBJ1-1; 10 bases line up with TRBD1. Trimming removed 6 bases from V and 0 bases from J; junction bases left unmatched: 7. Germline V gene lookup returns CDR1 SEHNR and CDR2 FQNEAQ (reference sequence). The CDR3 extends over 16 amino acids. The CDR3 is CASRPGTGVMNTEAFF. The DNA of the CDR3 is TGTGCCAGCAGACCCGGGACAGGGGTAATGAACACTGAAGCTTTCTTT.

The V call is TRBV18, the J call TRBJ2-7; D uncertain. The germline V gene has CDR1 KGHSH and CDR2 LQKENI. Trimming removed 5 bases at V and 5 bases at J, with 22 bases between. This CDR3 is 16 amino acids long. The CDR3 sequence is CASSGPLNSYGNEQYF. In DNA, the CDR3 is TGTGCCAGCTCAGGGCCGCTTAACTCCTACGGCAACGAGCAGTACTTC. Full variable domain (rest looked up from reference TRBV18 and TRBJ2-7): NAGVMQNPRHLVRRRGQEARLRCSPMKGHSHVYWYRQLPEEGLKFMVYLQKENIIDESGMPKERFSAEFPKEGPSILRIQQVVRGDSAAYFCASSGPLNSYGNEQYFGPGTRLTVT.

V is TRBV5-1 and J is TRBJ2-5; 12 bases are a match to TRBD2. J gave up 3 bases and V 0 bases, and 6 bases lay outside the gene matches. Germline CDR1 is SGHRS and CDR2 is YFSETQ. CDR3 size: 17 residues. CDR3 protein: CASSLAPSGGAEETQYF. Here the CDR3 DNA reads TGCGCCAGCAGCTTGGCCCCTAGCGGGGGGGCGGAAGAGACCCAGTACTTC.

DNA of the CDR3: TGTGCCAGCTCACCACCGGGACAGGGGGGAGAAAAACTGTTTTTT. Protein sequence: CASSPPGQGGEKLFF. This sequence joins TRBV18 and TRBJ1-4; 11 positions match TRBD1. The trim removed 0 bases at V and 8 bases at J, leaving 2 bases unmatched. This CDR3 is built from 15 residues. Per germline, CDR1 KGHSH and CDR2 LQKENI.

V is TRBV12-3 or TRBV12-4 and J is TRBJ1-2; the D is unclear. The CDR3 contains 11 residues. With 3 bases removed from V and 4 bases from J, the gap between germline ends came to 3 bases. CDR3 sequence (DNA): TGTGCCAGCAGTTTCCTCTATGGCTACACCTTC. Its protein product is CASSFLYGYTF.

V is TRBV6-2 or TRBV6-3 and J is TRBJ1-5; 10 bases map to TRBD1. The CDR3 length is 19 residues. V shed 2 bases, J shed 4 bases, and the junction held 14 bases outside the gene matches. Germline loops: CDR1 MNHEY, CDR2 SVGEGT. The CDR3 is CASSYLIPFGTGENQPQHF. The CDR3 coding sequence is TGTGCCAGCAGTTACCTCATCCCTTTCGGGACAGGGGAGAATCAGCCCCAGCATTTT.